A single sample is the source of the 7 T cell receptor beta chains below, sequenced in a study of CXCR3-negative and CXCR3-positive naive CD8 T cells. The study's findings and limits: The study found more hydrophobic TRB CDR3s in CXCR3-positive naive cells than in CXCR3-negative naive cells.

Their recognized antigens are unknown. The method, 5' RACE with UMI labels, was used to prepare the TRB cDNA libraries. TCRdb reanalyzed the 5' RACE reads and collapses them to one entry per CDR3 protein, without DNA. The listing records about 94,000 distinct CDR3 sequences. The sample consisted of naive CXCR3+ CD8+ T cells from blood. Stated subset: CD45RO-CCR7+CD27+CD95- naive CD8+ T cells expressing CXCR3 (TNR3+). These receptors came from a human donor in good health. Some clones in this sample may be carry-over from other donors' samples.

The rearrangement joins TRBV12-3 or TRBV12-4 to TRBJ1-1; the TCRdb call, TRBD1, lacks DNA for checking. The CDR3 totals 12 residues. This CDR3 reads CASNGGQTEAFF.

This chain's CDR3 is CASSWSASGRTEQFF. The chain recombines TRBV27 with TRBJ2-1; the TCRdb call, TRBD2, lacks DNA for checking. CDR3 size: 15 residues. The germline V gene encodes CDR1 MNHEY and CDR2 SMNVEV (reference sequence).

The J gene is TRBJ2-5, the V gene TRBV7-9; there is no DNA to check the TCRdb D call of TRBD2. The germline gives CDR1 SEHNR, CDR2 FQNEAQ (reference sequence). The CDR3 consists of 14 residues. The CDR3 spells CASSSRRGGETQYF.

The chain uses TRBV6-2 or TRBV6-3 and TRBJ1-5. The V gene's germline CDR1 is MNHEY and CDR2 SVGEGT. The CDR3 contains 15 residues. CDR3 region: CASSWWGYSNQPQHF.

The chain carries TRBV12-3 or TRBV12-4 and TRBJ2-7; the TRBD1 assignment by TCRdb is unverifiable without DNA. The CDR3 is made up of 15 amino acids. This CDR3 is CASSSNPGTHYEQYF.

This chain uses TRBV7-6 with TRBJ2-7; the D call of TRBD2 rests on TCRdb alone, since no DNA is present to check it. Germline CDR1 is SGHVS and CDR2 is FNYEAQ. This CDR3 has 14 residues. The CDR3: CASSLPGTSAEQYF.

The chain recombines TRBV2 with TRBJ1-2; TCRdb lists TRBD1, though no DNA is available to test this call. The CDR3 is 11 amino acids. The germline V gene has CDR1 SNHLY and CDR2 FYNNEI. This CDR3 is CATATGEGYTF.